These 28 T cell receptor beta chains originate from one sample sequenced in a study of blood T cells in healthy people across ages. Together with a sample-barcoded 5' primer, a J-beta primer mix was included in a second PCR lasting about 6 to 12 cycles. TCRdb redid the calling of the 5' RACE reads with MiXCR, one entry per CDR3 protein. The sample has 780,000 or so distinct CDR3 sequences; 56% are singletons. Sequencing used blood. The receptors here all came from a man aged 35 to 55 in good health.

This chain joins TRBV7-2 and TRBJ2-7; the match to TRBD2 covers 8 bases. The V gene end was trimmed by 6 bases and the J gene end by 0 bases; junction bases not matched to a gene: 4. From germline, CDR1 is SGHTA and CDR2 FQGNSA. This CDR3 spans 14 amino acids. CDR3 sequence reads: CASRLGGGSYEQYF. CDR3 DNA: TGTGCCAGCAGACTCGGGGGGGGCTCCTACGAGCAGTACTTC.

This clonotype was seen only a few times. J is TRBJ2-5 and V is TRBV7-2, with TRBD1 matching over 8 bases. Germline-derived CDR1 and CDR2 are SGHTA and FQGNSA. Trimming cost V 0 bases and J 4 bases; bases outside gene matches: 4. The length of the CDR3 is 15 residues. The CDR3 here is CASSLASDRGETQYF. Written as DNA, the CDR3 is TGTGCCAGCAGCTTAGCCTCTGACAGGGGAGAGACCCAGTACTTC.

Of note for this clonotype: A single base separates this from a much larger clone, so it may be a read error. The chain joins TRBV28 to TRBJ2-1; TRBD1 aligns across 9 bases. The CDR3 spans 20 residues. CDR1 is MDHEN, CDR2 SYDVKM, per germline. DNA for the CDR3: TGTGTCAGCAGTTTATGGTCTCCACCGGGACAGGGCCTCCTTGACAATGAGCAGTTCTTC. Its protein product is CVSSLWSPPGQGLLDNEQFF.

J is TRBJ1-2 and V is TRBV6-5, with D possibly matching TRBD1 (6 bases). V lost 4 bases and J 3 bases, leaving 12 bases between the germline ends. The length of the CDR3 is 14 residues. Germline assignment: CDR1 MNHEY and CDR2 SVGAGI. CDR3 bases: TGTGCCAGCAGTTCAAGCGGGGGCTACTATGGCTACACCTTC. As protein: CASSSSGGYYGYTF.

This CDR3 reads CASSYSGVVDEQYF. CDR3 nucleotides: TGTGCCAGCAGTTACTCGGGGGTTGTCGACGAGCAGTACTTC. This chain joins TRBV6-2 or TRBV6-3 and TRBJ2-7; D may be TRBD1 or TRBD2 (5 bases each). The CDR3 is made up of 14 amino acids. Germline CDR1 is MNHEY and CDR2 is SVGEGT. V gave up 0 bases and J gave up 5 bases, with 11 bases separating them.

This chain links TRBV28 with TRBJ2-7, with TRBD2 identical over 12 bases. Germline V gene data show CDR1 as MDHEN and CDR2 as SYDVKM. V trimming: 2 bases; J trimming: 6 bases; junction bases outside the gene matches: 5. This CDR3 spans 15 amino acids. The CDR3 is CASSLGTSGSREQYF. Here the CDR3 DNA reads TGTGCCAGCAGTTTAGGGACTAGCGGGTCTCGCGAGCAGTACTTC.

This clonotype turned up a few times. The chain couples TRBV6-1 to TRBJ2-1; D remains ambiguous. The CDR3 totals 12 residues. V lost 10 bases and J 1 base, leaving 8 bases between the germline ends. Germline values: CDR1 MNHNS, CDR2 SASEGT. Here the CDR3 reads CATLGSYNEQFF. DNA for the CDR3: TGTGCCACCCTTGGATCCTACAATGAGCAGTTCTTC.

The chain uses TRBV6-1 and TRBJ1-5; D might be TRBD1 (5 bases). V shed 2 bases and J shed 1 base, with 18 bases lying between them. The CDR3 is made up of 18 amino acids. Germline V lookup: CDR1 MNHNS, CDR2 SASEGT. The CDR3 loop reads CASSERGRAASSNQPQHF. The CDR3 coding sequence is TGTGCCAGCAGTGAACGGGGCAGGGCCGCGTCGAGCAATCAGCCCCAGCATTTT.

The rearrangement uses TRBV7-9 and TRBJ1-5; no clear D. Germline V gene lookup returns CDR1 SEHNR and CDR2 FQNEAQ (reference sequence). Between the trimmed V and J ends, which lost 5 bases and 2 bases, there was a span of 22 bases. The CDR3 totals 18 residues. CDR3: CASSLHLSAPGGNQPQHF. The CDR3 nucleotides read TGTGCCAGCAGCCTCCACCTTTCCGCCCCGGGAGGCAATCAGCCCCAGCATTTT.

This clonotype was seen once. V gene TRBV16 combines with J gene TRBJ2-7; D is undetermined. Trimming removed 4 bases from V and 1 base from J, with 11 bases in between. The CDR3 length is 14 residues. Germline V lookup: CDR1 KGHSY, CDR2 FQNENV. In DNA, the CDR3 is TGTGCCAGCAGCCGCCTCGACGGATCCTACGAGCAGTACTTC. This translates into CASSRLDGSYEQYF.

The gene calls are TRBV15 and TRBJ2-7; D unclear. CDR3 size: 14 residues. The germline CDR1 and CDR2 sequences are LNHNV and YYDKDF (reference sequence). V gave up 4 bases and J gave up 0 bases, with 10 bases separating them. The CDR3 loop reads CATSKGENSYEQYF. DNA of the CDR3: TGTGCCACCAGCAAGGGTGAAAACTCCTACGAGCAGTACTTC.

This clonotype was found a few times. The CDR3 sequence: CSARDDAGGYNEQFF. The CDR3 DNA reads as TGCAGTGCTAGAGATGACGCGGGAGGGTACAATGAGCAGTTCTTC. V is TRBV20-1 and J is TRBJ2-1; 9 nucleotides align to TRBD2. J gave up 4 bases and V 0 bases, and 4 bases lay outside the gene matches. CDR1 is DFQATT and CDR2 is SNEGSKA in the germline V gene (reference sequence). The CDR3 runs 15 residues.

As regards this clonotype: Given a much more abundant clone one base away, this may be a read error. V usage is TRBV3-1 and J usage is TRBJ2-1; TRBD2 agrees at 8 bases. CDR3 length: 16 amino acids. The germline gives CDR1 LGHDT, CDR2 YNNKEL (reference sequence). V lost 0 bases to trimming and J lost 7 bases; unmatched junction nucleotides: 8. The CDR3 here is CASSQDVRGGRNEQFF. Written as DNA, the CDR3 is TGTGCCAGCAGCCAAGATGTCCGGGGGGGTCGGAATGAGCAGTTCTTC.

The chain uses TRBV12-3 or TRBV12-4 and TRBJ1-2; D ambiguous. V was pared by 7 bases and J by 8 bases, with 17 bases between. The CDR3 length is 13 residues. The CDR3, as DNA: TGTGCCAGCACCCCAACGTGGGCCTTCGGCTACACCTTC. Translation: CASTPTWAFGYTF.

A remark on this clonotype: Possible read error: a much larger clone is one base away. The V and J genes are TRBV29-1 and TRBJ2-7, with a tentative D call TRBD2 (5 bases). CDR1 is SQVTM, CDR2 ANQGSEA, per germline. V shed 3 bases and J shed 1 base, with 7 bases lying between them. This CDR3 comprises 12 residues. Here the CDR3 reads CSVESGSYEQYF. The CDR3 bases are TGCAGCGTTGAGTCGGGGTCCTACGAGCAGTACTTC.

The V gene is TRBV15, the J gene TRBJ2-3, with a weak D call TRBD2 (7 bases). Germline-derived CDR1 and CDR2 are LNHNV and YYDKDF (reference sequence). CDR3 size: 15 residues. V lost 0 bases and J lost 6, with 13 bases in between. The CDR3 spells CATSRDKGGIDTQYF. DNA of the CDR3: TGTGCCACCAGCAGAGATAAGGGGGGGATTGATACGCAGTATTTT.

This clonotype showed up just a few times. The rearrangement links TRBV29-1 to TRBJ2-1; 11 positions match TRBD2. This CDR3 has 13 amino acids. The germline V gene has CDR1 SQVTM and CDR2 ANQGSEA. The V segment lost 5 bases and the J segment 8 bases; nucleotides outside the gene matches: 5. The CDR3 is CSVLSGRAYEQFF. Here the CDR3 DNA reads TGCAGCGTTCTTAGCGGGAGGGCCTATGAGCAGTTCTTC.

The J gene is TRBJ1-2, the V gene TRBV6-1; TRBD1 might be the D (5 bases). Trimming removed 8 bases from V and 1 base from J, with 11 bases in between. The CDR3 consists of 13 residues. Germline CDR1 MNHNS, CDR2 SASEGT. CDR3 coding DNA: TGTGCCAGCCGAGGGGACTTTAACTATGGCTACACCTTC. Translation gives CASRGDFNYGYTF.

This clonotype has just a few counts. This rearrangement joins TRBV4-3 to TRBJ2-1, with 7 bases aligning to TRBD1. V gave up 0 bases and J gave up 4 bases; unmatched junction bases: 3. CDR1 LGHNA and CDR2 YSLEER come from the germline V gene. The CDR3 contains 15 residues. In nucleotides, the CDR3 is TGCGCCAGCAGCCAAGAACGGGACAGATACAATGAGCAGTTCTTC. Translated, it gives CASSQERDRYNEQFF.

This sequence joins TRBV9 and TRBJ1-2; a possible D gene is TRBD1 (6 bases). CDR1 and CDR2 (germline): SGDLS, YYNGEE. The CDR3 is 13 amino acids. Trimming left V 4 bases short and J 6 bases short, with 13 bases between. The CDR3 here is CASSTGFPNGYTF. DNA for the CDR3: TGTGCCAGCAGCACAGGGTTTCCAAATGGCTACACCTTC.

The V and J genes are TRBV6-2 or TRBV6-3 and TRBJ1-2, with D possibly TRBD1 on 5 matching bases. Germline CDR1 is MNHEY and CDR2 is SVGEGT. The CDR3 consists of 13 residues. Trimming took off 7 bases at V and 6 bases at J, with 15 bases between the two ends. The CDR3 nucleotides are TGTGCCAGCAAAGGGACCCCACGGGATGGCTACACCTTC. It yields the protein CASKGTPRDGYTF.

This clonotype was seen only a few times. The genes are TRBV25-1 and TRBJ2-1, with 11 bases that match TRBD2. The CDR3 is made up of 14 amino acids. Trimming removed 4 bases from V and 7 bases from J; junction bases left unmatched: 3. Germline V lookup: CDR1 MGHDK, CDR2 SYGVNS. For the CDR3, the DNA is TGTGCCAGCAGTGTGGGGACTAGCGGTAATGAGCAGTTCTTC. This translates into CASSVGTSGNEQFF.

The J gene is TRBJ2-2, the V gene TRBV7-3; a weak D match, TRBD2 (6 bases). V was shortened by 7 bases and J by 6 bases, with 18 bases between the two germline ends. The CDR3 totals 15 residues. Germline V gene data show CDR1 as SGHTA and CDR2 as FQGTGA. The CDR3 sequence: CASTSTNGGPGELFF. The CDR3 DNA sequence: TGTGCCAGCACCTCTACGAACGGGGGTCCCGGGGAGCTGTTTTTT.

The gene calls are TRBV29-1 and TRBJ2-7; the D gene is possibly TRBD1 (6 bases). The V and J ends lost 5 bases and 0 bases respectively, with 14 bases between them. CDR1 is SQVTM and CDR2 is ANQGSEA in the germline V gene. This CDR3 region has 14 residues. CDR3 DNA: TGCAGCGTTTCCGGGACAAGGTTCTCCTACGAGCAGTACTTC. Residues: CSVSGTRFSYEQYF.

The CDR3 spells CASSVEPGYEQFF. In nucleotides, the CDR3 is TGTGCCAGCAGCGTAGAACCAGGGTATGAGCAGTTCTTC. The V call is TRBV9, the J call TRBJ2-1, with a tentative D call TRBD1 (5 bases). CDR1 SGDLS and CDR2 YYNGEE come from the germline V gene. V was shortened by 0 bases and J by 8 bases, with 9 bases between the two germline ends. CDR3 length: 13 residues.

The table lists this clonotype with a count of one. The genes are TRBV6-2 or TRBV6-3 and TRBJ2-6; 12 bases are shared with TRBD1. Germline V gene data show CDR1 as MNHEY and CDR2 as SVGEGT. The CDR3 totals 17 residues. The V gene end was trimmed by 2 bases and the J gene end by 4 bases; junction bases not matched to a gene: 3. CDR3 in DNA: TGTGCCAGCAGTTACGGGACAGGGGGCCCAGGGGCCAACGTCCTGACTTTC. Translating it yields CASSYGTGGPGANVLTF.

This clonotype was detected only a few times. The chain is built from TRBV5-1 and TRBJ2-5; tentatively, D is TRBD1 (6 bases). Per the germline V gene, CDR1 is SGHRS and CDR2 is YFSETQ. The CDR3 spans 14 residues. The germline V and J ends were trimmed by 2 bases and 2 bases, with 10 bases remaining between them. CDR3 protein: CASSFDRKQETQYF. The CDR3 DNA sequence: TGCGCCAGCAGCTTCGACAGGAAACAAGAGACCCAGTACTTC.

This rearrangement joins TRBV12-3 or TRBV12-4 to TRBJ2-5, with TRBD1 matching over 8 bases. Trimming removed 5 bases from V and 11 bases from J; junction bases left unmatched: 10. This CDR3 region has 13 residues. The CDR3 reads CASSPGDRGEQYF. The CDR3 bases are TGTGCCAGCAGTCCAGGAGACAGGGGTGAGCAGTACTTC.